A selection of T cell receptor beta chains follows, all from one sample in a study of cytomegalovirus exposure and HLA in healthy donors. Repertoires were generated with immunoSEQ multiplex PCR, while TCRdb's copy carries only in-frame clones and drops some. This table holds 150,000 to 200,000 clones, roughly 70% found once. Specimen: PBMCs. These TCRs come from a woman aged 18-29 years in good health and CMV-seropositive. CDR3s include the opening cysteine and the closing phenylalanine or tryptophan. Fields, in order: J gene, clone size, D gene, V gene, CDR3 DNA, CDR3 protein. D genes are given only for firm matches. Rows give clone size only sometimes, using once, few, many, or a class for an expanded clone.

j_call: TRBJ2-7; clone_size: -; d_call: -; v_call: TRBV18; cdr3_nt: TGTGCCAGCTCACCTGGCCACGAGCAGTACTTC; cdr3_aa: CASSPGHEQYF
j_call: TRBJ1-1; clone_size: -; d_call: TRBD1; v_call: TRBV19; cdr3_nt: TGTGCCAGTAGTGCAGAGTCACAGGGGGACACTGAAGCTTTCTTT; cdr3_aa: CASSAESQGDTEAFF
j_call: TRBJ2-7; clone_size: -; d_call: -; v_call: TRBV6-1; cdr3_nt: TGTGCCAGCAGGCACCGTCGGACACCTAACTACGAGCAGTACTTC; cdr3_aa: CASRHRRTPNYEQYF
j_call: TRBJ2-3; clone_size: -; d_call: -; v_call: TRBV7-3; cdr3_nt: TGTGCCAGCAGCCAAGGACTACTCAGCACAGATACGCAGTATTTT; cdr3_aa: CASSQGLLSTDTQYF
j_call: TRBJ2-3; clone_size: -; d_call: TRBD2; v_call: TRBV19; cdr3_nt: TGTGCCAGTAGTATTACGGGACTAGCGGGAAGCACAGATACGCAGTATTTT; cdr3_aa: CASSITGLAGSTDTQYF
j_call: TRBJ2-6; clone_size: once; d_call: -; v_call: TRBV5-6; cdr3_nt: TGTGCCAGCAGCTCCGAAACAGGGAGCTGGGCCAACGTCCTGACTTTC; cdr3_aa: CASSSETGSWANVLTF
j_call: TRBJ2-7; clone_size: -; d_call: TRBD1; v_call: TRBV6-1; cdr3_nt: TGTGCCAGCACTAAAACAGGGGGTGAATCCTACGAGCAGTACTTC; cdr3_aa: CASTKTGGESYEQYF
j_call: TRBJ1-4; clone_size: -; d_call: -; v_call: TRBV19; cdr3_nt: TGTGCCAGTAGTAACCTATTTAAGGGGGATGAAAAACTGTTTTTT; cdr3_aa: CASSNLFKGDEKLFF
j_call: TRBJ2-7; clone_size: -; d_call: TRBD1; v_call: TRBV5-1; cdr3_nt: TGCGCCAGCAACCAAGGACAGGGGAGCGACGAGCAGTACTTC; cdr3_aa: CASNQGQGSDEQYF
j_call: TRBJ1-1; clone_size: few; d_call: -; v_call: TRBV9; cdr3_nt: TGTGCCAGCAGCGCGATTAGGGGTGACACTGAAGCTTTCTTT; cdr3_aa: CASSAIRGDTEAFF
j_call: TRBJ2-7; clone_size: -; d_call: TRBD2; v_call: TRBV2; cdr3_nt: TGTGCCGGAAAACTAGCGGGGGGCGCATACGAGCAGTACTTC; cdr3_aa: CAGKLAGGAYEQYF
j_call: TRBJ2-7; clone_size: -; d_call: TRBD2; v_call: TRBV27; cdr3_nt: TGTGCCAGCAGTCCGTTAGCGGGGGGCTACTACGAGCAGTACTTC; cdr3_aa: CASSPLAGGYYEQYF
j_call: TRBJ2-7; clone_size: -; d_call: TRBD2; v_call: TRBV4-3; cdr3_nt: TGCGCCAGCAGCCGAGGACTAGCGATTGGGAGCGAGCAGTACTTC; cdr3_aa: CASSRGLAIGSEQYF
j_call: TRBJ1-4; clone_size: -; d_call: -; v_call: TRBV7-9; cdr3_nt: TGTGCCAGCAGCGGTTGGGGAGAGGAAAAACTGTTTTTT; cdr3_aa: CASSGWGEEKLFF
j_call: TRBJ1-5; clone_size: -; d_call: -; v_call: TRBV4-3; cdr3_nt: TGCGCCAGCAGCCAAGCCAGGAGCAATCAGCCCCAGCATTTT; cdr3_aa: CASSQARSNQPQHF
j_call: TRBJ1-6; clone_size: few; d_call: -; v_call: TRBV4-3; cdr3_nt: TGCGCCAGCAGCCAAGATCTGACGGGGGGTAATTCACCCCTCCACTTT; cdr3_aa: CASSQDLTGGNSPLHF
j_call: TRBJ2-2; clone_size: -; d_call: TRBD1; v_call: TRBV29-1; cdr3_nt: TGCAGCGTGCAGGGGGACCCCGGGGAGCTGTTTTTT; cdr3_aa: CSVQGDPGELFF
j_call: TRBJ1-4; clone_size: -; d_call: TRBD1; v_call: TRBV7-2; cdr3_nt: TGTGCCAGCAGCTTTGGGACAGGGGGTGAAAAACTGTTTTTT; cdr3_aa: CASSFGTGGEKLFF
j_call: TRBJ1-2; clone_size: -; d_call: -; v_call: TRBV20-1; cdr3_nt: TGCAGTGCTCCCCGGACAGATGGCTACACCTTC; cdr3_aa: CSAPRTDGYTF
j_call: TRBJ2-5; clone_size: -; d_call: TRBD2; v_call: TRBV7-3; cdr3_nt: TGTGCCAGCAACATCAAAGCGGGGGGCCAAGAGACCCAGTACTTC; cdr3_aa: CASNIKAGGQETQYF
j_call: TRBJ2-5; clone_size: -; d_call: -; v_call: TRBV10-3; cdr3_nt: TGTGCCATCAGTGAGTCGGCAGGAGGACCCTCCCAGTACTTC; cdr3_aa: CAISESAGGPSQYF
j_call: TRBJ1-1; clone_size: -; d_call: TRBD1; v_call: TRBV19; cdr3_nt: TGTGCCAGTAGTATTGGGACAGGGGGTCGGACTGAAGCTTTCTTT; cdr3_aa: CASSIGTGGRTEAFF
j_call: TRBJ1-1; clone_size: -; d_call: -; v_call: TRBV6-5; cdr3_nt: TGTGCCAGCAGGACGGACATCGGGCAAGCTTTCTTT; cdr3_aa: CASRTDIGQAFF
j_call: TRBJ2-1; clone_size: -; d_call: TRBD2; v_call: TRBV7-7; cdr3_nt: TGTGCTAGCAGCCCGGGACTAGCGGTTGACAATGAGCAGTTCTTC; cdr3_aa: CASSPGLAVDNEQFF
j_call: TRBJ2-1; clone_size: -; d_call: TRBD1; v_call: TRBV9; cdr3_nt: TGTGCCAGCAGCGCCTCCGGGACAGGGAGCTACAATGAGCAGTTCTTC; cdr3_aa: CASSASGTGSYNEQFF
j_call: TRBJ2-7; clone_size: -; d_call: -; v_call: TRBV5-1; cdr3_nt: TGCGCCAGCAGCCGGGACATCTCCTACGAGCAGTACTTC; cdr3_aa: CASSRDISYEQYF
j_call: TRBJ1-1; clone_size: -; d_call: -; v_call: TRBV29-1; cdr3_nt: TGCAGCGTTGAAATTGACTCGGAGGACACTGAAGCTTTCTTT; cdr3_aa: CSVEIDSEDTEAFF
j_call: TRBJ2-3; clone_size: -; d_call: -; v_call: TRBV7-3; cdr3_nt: TGTGCCAGCCGTAGCAGGGGGGGCACAGATACGCAGTATTTT; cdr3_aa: CASRSRGGTDTQYF
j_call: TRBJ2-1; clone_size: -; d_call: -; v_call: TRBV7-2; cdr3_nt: TGTGCCAGCAGCCCGGGACATACTTACAATGAGCAGTTCTTC; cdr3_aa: CASSPGHTYNEQFF
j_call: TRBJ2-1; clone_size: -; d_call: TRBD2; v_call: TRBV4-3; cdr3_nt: TGCGCCAGCAGCCAAGAGGCGGGGGAATACAATGAGCAGTTCTTC; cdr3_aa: CASSQEAGEYNEQFF
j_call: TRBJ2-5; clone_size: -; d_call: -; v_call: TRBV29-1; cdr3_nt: TGCAGCGTTGGAGGGGGGCTCAGGGGACAGAACTACCAAGAGACCCAGTACTTC; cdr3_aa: CSVGGGLRGQNYQETQYF
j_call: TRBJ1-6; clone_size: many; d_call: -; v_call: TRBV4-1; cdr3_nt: TGCGCCAGCAGCCCCATCGGGCGGGATCATAATTCACCCCTCCACTTT; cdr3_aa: CASSPIGRDHNSPLHF
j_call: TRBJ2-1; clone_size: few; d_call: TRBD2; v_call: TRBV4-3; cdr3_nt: TGCGCCAGCAGCCAAGTATGGGGAGGGCATGAGCAGTTCTTC; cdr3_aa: CASSQVWGGHEQFF
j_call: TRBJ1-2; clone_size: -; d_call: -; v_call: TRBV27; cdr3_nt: TGTGCCAGCAGTTTTAAGGGGAATGGTGGCTACACCTTC; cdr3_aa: CASSFKGNGGYTF
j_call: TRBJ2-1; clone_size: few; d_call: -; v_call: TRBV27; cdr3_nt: TGTGCCAGCAGTTTAGTCCGGGGTAACTCCTACAATGAGCAGTTCTTC; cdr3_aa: CASSLVRGNSYNEQFF